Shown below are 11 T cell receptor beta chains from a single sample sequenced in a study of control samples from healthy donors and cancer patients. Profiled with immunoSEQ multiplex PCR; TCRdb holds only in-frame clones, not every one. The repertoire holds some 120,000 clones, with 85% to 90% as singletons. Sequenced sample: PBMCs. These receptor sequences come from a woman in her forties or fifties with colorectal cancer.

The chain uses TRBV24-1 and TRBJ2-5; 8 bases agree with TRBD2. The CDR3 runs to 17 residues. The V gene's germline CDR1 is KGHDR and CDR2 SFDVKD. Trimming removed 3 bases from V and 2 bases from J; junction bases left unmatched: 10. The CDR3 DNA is TGTGCCACCAGTGATGGGGCTACCGGGACTAGGCAAGAGACCCAGTACTTC. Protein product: CATSDGATGTRQETQYF.

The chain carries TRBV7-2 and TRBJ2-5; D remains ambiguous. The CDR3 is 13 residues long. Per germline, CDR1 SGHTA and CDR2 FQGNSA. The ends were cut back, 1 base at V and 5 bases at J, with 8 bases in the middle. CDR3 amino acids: CASSLGRLETQYF. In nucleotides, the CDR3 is TGTGCCAGCAGCTTAGGCAGGCTGGAGACCCAGTACTTC.

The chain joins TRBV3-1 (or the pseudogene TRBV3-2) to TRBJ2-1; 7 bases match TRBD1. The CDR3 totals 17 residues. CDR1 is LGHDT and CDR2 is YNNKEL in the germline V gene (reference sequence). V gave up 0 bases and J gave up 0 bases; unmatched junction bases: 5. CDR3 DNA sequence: TGTGCCAGCAGCCAAGAACAGGGGCTTGTCTCCTACAATGAGCAGTTCTTC. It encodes CASSQEQGLVSYNEQFF.

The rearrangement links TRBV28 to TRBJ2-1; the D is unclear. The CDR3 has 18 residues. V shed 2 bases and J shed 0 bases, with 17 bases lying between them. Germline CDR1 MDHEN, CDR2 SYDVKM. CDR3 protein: CASSLASFGVGSYNEQFF. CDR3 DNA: TGTGCCAGCAGTTTAGCCTCCTTTGGGGTTGGCTCCTACAATGAGCAGTTCTTC.

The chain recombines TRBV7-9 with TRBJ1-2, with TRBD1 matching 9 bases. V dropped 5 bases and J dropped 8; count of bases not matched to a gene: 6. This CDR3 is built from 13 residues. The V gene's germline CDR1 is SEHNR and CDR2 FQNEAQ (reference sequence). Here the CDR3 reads CASSPGQGTGYTF. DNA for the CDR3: TGTGCCAGCAGCCCTGGACAGGGGACGGGCTACACCTTC.

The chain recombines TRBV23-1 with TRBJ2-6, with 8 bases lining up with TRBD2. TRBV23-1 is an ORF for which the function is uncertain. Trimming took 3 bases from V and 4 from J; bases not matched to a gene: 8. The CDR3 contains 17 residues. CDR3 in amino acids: CASSHLPGGPGANVLTF. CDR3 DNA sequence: TGCGCCAGCAGTCACCTCCCGGGGGGGCCCGGGGCCAACGTCCTGACTTTC.

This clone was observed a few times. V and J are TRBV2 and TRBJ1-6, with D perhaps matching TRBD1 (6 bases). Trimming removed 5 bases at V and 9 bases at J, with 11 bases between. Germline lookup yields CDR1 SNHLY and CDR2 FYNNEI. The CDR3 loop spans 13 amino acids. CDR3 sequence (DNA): TGTGCCAGCAGTCCCACAGGGACTTCACCCCTCCACTTT. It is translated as CASSPTGTSPLHF.

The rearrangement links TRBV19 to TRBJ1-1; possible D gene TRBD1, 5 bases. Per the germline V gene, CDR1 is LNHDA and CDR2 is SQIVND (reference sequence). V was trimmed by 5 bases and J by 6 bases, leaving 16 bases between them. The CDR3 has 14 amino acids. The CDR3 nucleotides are TGTGCCAGTAGTCTCGGACCCTGGGACCCTGAAGCTTTCTTT. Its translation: CASSLGPWDPEAFF.

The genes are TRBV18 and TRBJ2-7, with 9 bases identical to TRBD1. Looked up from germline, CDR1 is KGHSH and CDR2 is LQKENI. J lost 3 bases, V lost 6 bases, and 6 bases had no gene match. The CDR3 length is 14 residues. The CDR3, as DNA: TGTGCCAGCTCCCCCCGGGACAGGGTCTACGAGCAGTACTTC. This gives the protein CASSPRDRVYEQYF.

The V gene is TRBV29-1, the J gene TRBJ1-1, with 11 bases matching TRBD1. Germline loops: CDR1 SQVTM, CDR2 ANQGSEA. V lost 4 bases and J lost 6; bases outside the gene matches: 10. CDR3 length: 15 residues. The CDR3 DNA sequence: TGCAGCGTTGGTCTTCGGGACAGGGGGGACTCTGAAGCTTTCTTT. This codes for CSVGLRDRGDSEAFF.

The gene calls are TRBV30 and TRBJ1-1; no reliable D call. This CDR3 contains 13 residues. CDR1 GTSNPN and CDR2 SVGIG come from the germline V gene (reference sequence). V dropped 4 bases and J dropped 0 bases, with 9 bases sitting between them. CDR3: CAWKRALNTEAFF. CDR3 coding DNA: TGTGCCTGGAAGAGGGCCCTGAACACTGAAGCTTTCTTT.